The following is a T cell receptor beta chain sequence with its context. This clone was recorded once. No cognate antigen has been identified for it. No base quality values were provided; no much bigger clone lies one nucleotide off. The CDR3 numbers 14 residues from cysteine through phenylalanine. Only the CDR3 DNA stays, 42 bases, in frame from base 1. Based on the germline V gene (reference sequence), the CDR1 and CDR2 sequences are SEHNR and FQNEAQ. V and J are truncated by 2 bases and 4 bases respectively, leaving an intervening sequence of 11 bases. Genomic DNA was isolated from the sorted cells so that the TCRbeta CDR3 region could be sequenced. The immunoSEQ Assay was used for sequencing of TCRbeta CDR3 regions. TCRdb holds this immuneACCESS table with in-frame rearrangements only. Some clones are missing; in checked studies, unresolved V genes explain under half, and the rest has no known cause. The sample records about 110,000 clones, roughly 90% of which are singletons. Jointly, the top ten make up 1% to 1.5% of the sample.

Patients with autoimmune disease history or receiving systemic immunosuppression were excluded from the trial. Peripheral blood for TCR sequencing was collected from all dose cohorts at baseline, on cycle 4 day 1, and on cycle 7 day 1. Samples were obtained from an open-label, multicenter, first-in-human phase I dose-escalation trial of ivuxolimab. The trial enrolled adults with locally advanced or metastatic head and neck squamous cell, hepatocellular, melanoma or renal cell carcinoma. Before TCR sequencing, CD4+ T cells and CD8+ T cells from peripheral blood were sorted into separate populations. This sample was taken from a study of OX40 agonist ivuxolimab in advanced cancers. In terms of the full investigation: Ivuxolimab was a fully human IgG2 agonistic monoclonal antibody targeting the costimulatory receptor OX40 (CD134). Partial responses occurred in three dose-escalation patients, of whom one had hepatocellular carcinoma and two had cutaneous melanoma. The paper reports the monotherapy dose-escalation portion (N ≈ 50 patients) of the phase I ivuxolimab trial. In the dose-escalation cohort, around 80% of patients were male, and the mean age was 60 years with a range of roughly 23 to 90. Prior anti-PD-1, anti-PD-L1 or anti-CTLA-4 therapy was permitted, and checkpoint inhibitors had been received by about 36% of dose-escalation patients. The point of sequencing TCRbeta in the periphery was to test whether ivuxolimab changed TCR sequence diversity and drove clonal T-cell expansion. Intravenous ivuxolimab was administered to patients every 2 weeks at six dose levels: 0.01, 0.1, 0.3, 1.5, 3 and 10 mg/kg. Of the 50 to 55 dose-escalation patients, hepatocellular carcinoma was present in around 20, melanoma in around 15, renal cell carcinoma in 9 and head and neck cancer in 9. The full study reports these points: Low levels of normalized T-cell clonal expansion were also seen in some patients who did not respond. In the 0.1-3.0 mg/kg groups, partial responders were among the patients with the lowest normalized peripheral clonal expansion, particularly in CD8+ T cells. After ivuxolimab, expanded clones were on average more numerous among CD8+ T cells than among CD4+ T cells. At doses from 0.1 to 3.0 mg/kg, clonal expansion was seen in both CD4+ and CD8+ blood T cells between baseline and week 6. The antigen specificity of the clonally expanded peripheral T cells was not determined.

The sample here was CD4+ or CD8+ T cells sorted from blood, taken in a trial of the OX40 agonist ivuxolimab. This receptor was taken from an adult with an advanced solid tumor such as melanoma, head and neck, liver or kidney cancer. The receptor chain draws on TRBV7-9 and TRBJ1-1, with the D gene call left open. The CDR3 protein: CASSLREGFTEAFF. In nucleotides, the sequence is TGTGCCAGCAGCTTAAGGGAGGGATTCACTGAAGCTTTCTTT.